The following is a T cell receptor beta chain sequence with its context. Its antigen specificity is not known. Qualities for individual bases were not recorded, and no much larger clone is one base off. TCRbeta CDR3 regions were amplified from genomic DNA by means of the immunoSEQ Assay, a bias-controlled multiplex PCR. For the original study's pipeline: Within the assay, amplification of reference gene primers was used to estimate how many nucleated cells each sample contained. To quantify the absolute abundance of each unique TCRbeta CDR3 rearrangement, sequence reads were collapsed and filtered. For each sample, productive Simpson clonality was calculated as the square root of Simpson's diversity index across productive rearrangements. Here the immuneACCESS table is served through TCRdb, limited to in-frame sequences with V and J called. Missing clones are a known gap in these copies; in checked studies unresolved V genes cover under half, and the rest lacks a known reason. V, J and clone size derive from that table, while D and trimming were established from the DNA sequence. The sample records 120,000 to 150,000 clones, 75% to 90% of which are singletons. Roughly 6.1% of the sample goes to the ten largest clones.

Each collaborating institution followed its own protocols to collect whole blood in K2EDTA tubes. Collaborator samples were shipped for TCRbeta analysis as frozen whole blood, isolated PBMCs, or DNA extracted from either sample type. The CDR3 has 12 amino acids, counting the end cysteine and phenylalanine. The read is trimmed to its CDR3 DNA, 36 bases read in frame from base 1. The germline ends are 16 bases apart after V is trimmed by 4 bases and J by 13 bases. The germline V gene (reference sequence) specifies MNHNY as CDR1 and SVGAGI as CDR2. The data originate from a study of blood T cell repertoires in COVID-19 (TCRdb year 2020). A note on the overall study: The collaborator samples originated in the United States, Italy and Spain and spanned the acute and convalescent phases of COVID-19. The material from the prospective study consisted of cDNA or gDNA derived from T cells, B-cell-depleted T cells, or PBMCs. Deeply sampled blood TCRbeta repertoires from subjects exposed to, actively infected with, or recovered from COVID-19 were included in the dataset. A freely available public database, intended as a resource for researchers studying the immune response to SARS-CoV-2, is where the repertoires were released. The samples were drawn from two sources: the first 160 participants of the ongoing ImmuneRACE study, and 1,000 to 1,500 subjects contributed by 6 global collaborators. Nearly every sample came with metadata listing a de-identified subject ID, COVID-19 status, age in years and sex. Where available, HLA class I and class II types were obtained from metadata supplied by the sample provider rather than from assay-based typing. Results the study describes overall, beyond this receptor: The amount of clinical and demographic metadata varied by source and participant and was provided uncurated.

The sample consisted of peripheral blood. The clonotype originates from a man older than 75 with acute or convalescent COVID-19. The chain was built from TRBV6-6 and TRBJ1-2, with TRBD1 perhaps the D gene, on 5 matching bases. The DNA sequence is as follows: TGTGCCAGCAGTTTTCCCACGGAGGGGTGCACCTTC. It codes for CASSFPTEGCTF.